The 8 T cell receptor beta chains below come from one sample, sequenced in a study of T cells in Graves' hyperthyroidism and ophthalmopathy. Amplification targeted TCR beta CDR3 regions from RNA transcripts. The TCR CDR3 was amplified in a first-round RT-PCR using the HTBI primer set. A single record per CDR3 protein comes from TCRdb applying MiXCR to the multiplex PCR reads. The sample has 490,000 or so distinct CDR3 sequences, around 16% seen once. Sequenced input: blood. All receptors come from a woman younger than 45 with Graves' ophthalmopathy.

This clonotype was detected ten times or more. V gene TRBV27 combines with J gene TRBJ2-7; D possibly corresponds to TRBD2 (6 bases). CDR1 is MNHEY, CDR2 SMNVEV, per germline (reference sequence). Between the trimmed V and J ends, which lost 0 bases and 9 bases, there was a span of 21 bases. The CDR3 spans 16 residues. The CDR3 here is CASSLSLPGPTSRQYF. CDR3 DNA sequence: TGTGCCAGCAGTTTATCCCTCCCCGGGCCGACTAGTCGGCAGTACTTC.

This clonotype showed up many times. The chain combines TRBV2 with TRBJ2-1; D possibly corresponds to TRBD2 (6 bases). CDR1 is SNHLY, CDR2 FYNNEI, per germline. CDR3 length: 15 residues. The V and J ends lost 1 base and 7 bases respectively, with 14 bases between them. The CDR3 is CASSEGGDLGNEQFF. CDR3 sequence (DNA): TGTGCCAGCAGTGAAGGGGGGGACCTCGGGAATGAGCAGTTCTTC.

The chain couples TRBV20-1 to TRBJ1-4; tentatively, D is TRBD1 (6 bases). The germline V gene encodes CDR1 DFQATT and CDR2 SNEGSKA (reference sequence). V was trimmed by 5 bases and J by 4 bases, leaving 14 bases between them. The CDR3 has 14 amino acids. CDR3 sequence reads: CSAQQGSLNEKLFF. CDR3 nucleotide sequence: TGCAGTGCTCAACAGGGAAGCCTTAATGAAAAACTGTTTTTT.

This clonotype was seen many times. The V call is TRBV7-2, the J call TRBJ2-2; 8 nucleotides match TRBD2. This CDR3 region has 16 residues. The trim removed 6 bases at V and 1 base at J, leaving 7 bases unmatched. Germline CDR1 reads SGHTA; CDR2 reads FQGNSA. The CDR3 bases are TGTGCCAGCAGGCAGGGACTAGGGCTGAACACCGGGGAGCTGTTTTTT. This translates into CASRQGLGLNTGELFF.

This clonotype came up many times. V is TRBV6-1 and J is TRBJ1-1, with 9 nucleotides matching TRBD1. V was clipped by 5 bases and J by 1 base; unmatched bases: 11. This CDR3 contains 17 residues. Germline values: CDR1 MNHNS, CDR2 SASEGT. DNA for the CDR3: TGTGCCAGCAGTTCCCAAAAGACAGGGGGAAAGAACACTGAAGCTTTCTTT. Translating gives CASSSQKTGGKNTEAFF.

This clonotype was observed many times. This sequence joins TRBV9 and TRBJ2-7, with 7 bases lining up with TRBD1. Trimming cost V 2 bases and J 7 bases; bases outside gene matches: 12. Germline V gives CDR1 SGDLS, CDR2 YYNGEE. The CDR3 runs 15 residues. The CDR3 loop is CASSVSPTGTAEQYF. In nucleotides, the CDR3 is TGTGCCAGCAGCGTTTCCCCAACCGGGACAGCAGAGCAGTACTTC.

V is TRBV20-1 and J is TRBJ1-6; no definite D call. The CDR3 runs to 14 residues. Looked up from germline, CDR1 is DFQATT and CDR2 is SNEGSKA (reference sequence). Trimming shortened V by 0 bases and J by 6 bases, and 9 bases separated the two germline ends. The CDR3: CSAREWGTNSPLHF. DNA of the CDR3: TGCAGTGCTAGAGAATGGGGAACTAATTCACCCCTCCACTTT.

This chain links TRBV14 with TRBJ2-3; D gene uncertain. This CDR3 comprises 13 residues. Germline lookup yields CDR1 SGHDN and CDR2 FVKESK. V was shortened by 4 bases and J by 4 bases, with 9 bases between the two germline ends. Here the CDR3 reads CASSPLPADTQYF. The DNA of the CDR3 is TGTGCCAGCAGCCCTCTCCCCGCAGATACGCAGTATTTT.